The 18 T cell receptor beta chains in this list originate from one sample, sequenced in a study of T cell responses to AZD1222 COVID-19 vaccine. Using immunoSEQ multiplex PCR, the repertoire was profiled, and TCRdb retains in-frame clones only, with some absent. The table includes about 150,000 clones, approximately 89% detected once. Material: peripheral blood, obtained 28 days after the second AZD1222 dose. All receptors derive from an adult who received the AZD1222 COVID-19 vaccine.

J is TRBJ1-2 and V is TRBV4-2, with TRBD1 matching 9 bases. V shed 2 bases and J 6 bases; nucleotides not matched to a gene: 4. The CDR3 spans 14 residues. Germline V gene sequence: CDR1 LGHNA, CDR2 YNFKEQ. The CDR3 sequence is CASSQSGQGDGYTF. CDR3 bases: TGTGCCAGCAGCCAATCGGGACAGGGCGATGGCTACACCTTC.

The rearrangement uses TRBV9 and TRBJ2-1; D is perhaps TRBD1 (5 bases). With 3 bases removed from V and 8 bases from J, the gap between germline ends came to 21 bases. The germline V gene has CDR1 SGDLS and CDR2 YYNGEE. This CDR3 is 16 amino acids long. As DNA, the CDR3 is TGTGCCAGCAGCGAGGGGATGGCTCCCGCGTTCCATGAGCAGTTCTTC. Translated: CASSEGMAPAFHEQFF.

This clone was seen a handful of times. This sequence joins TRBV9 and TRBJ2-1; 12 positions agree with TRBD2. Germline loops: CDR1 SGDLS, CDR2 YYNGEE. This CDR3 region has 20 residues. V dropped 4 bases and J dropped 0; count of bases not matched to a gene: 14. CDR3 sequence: CASSPPGGLAGQSSYNEQFF. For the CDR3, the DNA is TGTGCCAGCAGCCCCCCGGGGGGACTAGCGGGCCAGAGCTCCTACAATGAGCAGTTCTTC. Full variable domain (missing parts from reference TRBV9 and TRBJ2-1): DSGVTQTPKHLITATGQRVTLRCSPRSGDLSVYWYQQSLDQGLQFLIQYYNGEERAKGNILERFSAQQFPDLHSELNLSSLELGDSALYFCASSPPGGLAGQSSYNEQFFGPGTRLTVL.

In DNA, the CDR3 is TGTGCCTGGAGCCCAGCGGCCGGCCTTGGAAACACCATATATTTT. Its protein product is CAWSPAAGLGNTIYF. This chain links TRBV30 with TRBJ1-3; D is unclear. The CDR3 length is 15 residues. V dropped 3 bases and J dropped 3 bases, with 15 bases sitting between them. Germline lookup yields CDR1 GTSNPN and CDR2 SVGIG (reference sequence).

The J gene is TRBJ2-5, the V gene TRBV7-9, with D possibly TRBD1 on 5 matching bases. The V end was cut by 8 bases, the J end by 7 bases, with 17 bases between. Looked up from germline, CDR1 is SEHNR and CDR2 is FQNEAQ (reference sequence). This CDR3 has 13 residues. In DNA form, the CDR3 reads TGTGCCAGCGACTGGGGCTCAAAAATGACCCAGTACTTC. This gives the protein CASDWGSKMTQYF.

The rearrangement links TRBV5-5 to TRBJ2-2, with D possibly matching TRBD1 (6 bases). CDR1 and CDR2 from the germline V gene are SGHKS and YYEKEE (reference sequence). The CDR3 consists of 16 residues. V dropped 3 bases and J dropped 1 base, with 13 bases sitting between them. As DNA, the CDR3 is TGTGCCAGCAGCTGGGACATTAAACGGAACACCGGGGAGCTGTTTTTT. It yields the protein CASSWDIKRNTGELFF.

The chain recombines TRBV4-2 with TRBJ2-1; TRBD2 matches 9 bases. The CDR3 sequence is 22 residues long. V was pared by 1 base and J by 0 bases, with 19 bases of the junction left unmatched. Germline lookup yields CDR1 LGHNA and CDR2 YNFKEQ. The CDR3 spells CASSQGTGIAGAPRISYNEQFF. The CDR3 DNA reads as TGTGCCAGCAGCCAAGGTACCGGAATAGCGGGAGCGCCGAGAATCTCCTACAATGAGCAGTTCTTC.

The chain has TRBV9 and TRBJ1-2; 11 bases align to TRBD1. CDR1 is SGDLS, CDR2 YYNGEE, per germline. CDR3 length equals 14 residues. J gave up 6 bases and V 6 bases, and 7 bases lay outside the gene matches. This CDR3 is CASNRDRGVNGYTF. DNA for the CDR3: TGTGCCAGCAACCGGGACAGGGGGGTCAATGGCTACACCTTC.

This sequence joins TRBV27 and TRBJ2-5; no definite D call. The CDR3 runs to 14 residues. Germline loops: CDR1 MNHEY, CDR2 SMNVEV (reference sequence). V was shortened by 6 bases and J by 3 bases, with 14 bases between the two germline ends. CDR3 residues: CASSLRKGKETQYF. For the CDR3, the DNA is TGTGCCAGCAGCCTCAGGAAAGGGAAAGAGACCCAGTACTTC.

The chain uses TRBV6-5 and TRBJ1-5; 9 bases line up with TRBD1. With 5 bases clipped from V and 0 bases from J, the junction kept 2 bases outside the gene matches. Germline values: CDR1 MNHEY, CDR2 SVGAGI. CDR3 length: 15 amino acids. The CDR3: CASSMDRGSNQPQHF. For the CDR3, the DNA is TGTGCCAGCAGTATGGACAGGGGTAGCAATCAGCCCCAGCATTTT.

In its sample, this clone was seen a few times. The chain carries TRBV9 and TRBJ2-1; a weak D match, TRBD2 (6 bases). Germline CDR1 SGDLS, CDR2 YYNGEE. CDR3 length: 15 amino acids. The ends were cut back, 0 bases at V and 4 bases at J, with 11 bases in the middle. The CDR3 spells CASSVGTTEYNEQFF. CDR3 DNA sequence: TGTGCCAGCAGCGTAGGGACTACTGAATACAATGAGCAGTTCTTC.

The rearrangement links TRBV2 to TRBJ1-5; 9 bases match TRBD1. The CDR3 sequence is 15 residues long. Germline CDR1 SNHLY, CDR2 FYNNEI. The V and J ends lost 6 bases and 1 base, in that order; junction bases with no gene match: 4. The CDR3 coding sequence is TGTGCCAGCAGGAGACAGGGGGAGAGCAATCAGCCCCAGCATTTT. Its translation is CASRRQGESNQPQHF.

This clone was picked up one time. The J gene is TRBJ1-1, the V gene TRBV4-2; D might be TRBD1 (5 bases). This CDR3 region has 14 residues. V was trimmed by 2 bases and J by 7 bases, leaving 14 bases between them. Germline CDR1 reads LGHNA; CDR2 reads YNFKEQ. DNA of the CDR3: TGTGCCAGCAGCCAATTTAAAGGGGAAGGTGAAGCTTTCTTT. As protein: CASSQFKGEGEAFF.

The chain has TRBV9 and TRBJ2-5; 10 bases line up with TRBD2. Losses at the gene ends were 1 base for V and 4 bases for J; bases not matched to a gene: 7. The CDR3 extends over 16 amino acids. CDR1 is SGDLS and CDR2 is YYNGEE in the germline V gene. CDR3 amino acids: CASSVTASGSRETQYF. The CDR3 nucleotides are TGTGCCAGCAGCGTAACGGCTAGCGGGAGTCGAGAGACCCAGTACTTC.

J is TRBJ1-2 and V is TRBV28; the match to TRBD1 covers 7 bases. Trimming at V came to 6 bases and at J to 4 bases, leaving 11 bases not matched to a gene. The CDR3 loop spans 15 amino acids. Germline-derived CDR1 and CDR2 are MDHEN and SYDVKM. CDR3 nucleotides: TGTGCCAGCAGCCCTACAGGGGTAGGGGGCTATGGCTACACCTTC. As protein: CASSPTGVGGYGYTF.

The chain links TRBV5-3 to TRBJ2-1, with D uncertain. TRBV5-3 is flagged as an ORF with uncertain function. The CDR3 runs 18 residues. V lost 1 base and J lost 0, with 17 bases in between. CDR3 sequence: CARSLRVKDISSYNEQFF. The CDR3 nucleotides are TGTGCCAGAAGCTTGAGGGTCAAGGATATTAGCTCCTACAATGAGCAGTTCTTC.

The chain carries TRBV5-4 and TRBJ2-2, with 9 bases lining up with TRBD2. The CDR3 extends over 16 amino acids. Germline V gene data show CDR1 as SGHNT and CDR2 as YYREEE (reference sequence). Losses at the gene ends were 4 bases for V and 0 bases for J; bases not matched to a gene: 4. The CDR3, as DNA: TGTGCCAGCAGCCCTAGCGGGAAAGCGAACACCGGGGAGCTGTTTTTT. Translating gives CASSPSGKANTGELFF. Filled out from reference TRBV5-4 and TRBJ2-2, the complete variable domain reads ETGVTQSPTHLIKTRGQQVTLRCSSQSGHNTVSWYQQALGQGPQFIFQYYREEENGRGNFPPRFSGLQFPNYSSELNVNALELDDSALYLCASSPSGKANTGELFFGEGSRLTVL.

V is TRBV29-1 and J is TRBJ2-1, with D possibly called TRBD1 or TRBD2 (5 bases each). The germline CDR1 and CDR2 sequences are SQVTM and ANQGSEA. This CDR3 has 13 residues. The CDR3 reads CAGRGLYYNEQFF. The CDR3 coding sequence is TGCGCGGGCCGGGGCTTATACTACAATGAGCAGTTCTTC.